These 18 T cell receptor beta chains were sequenced from one sample in a study of Ad26.COV2.S vaccination and SARS-CoV-2 variants. This table comes from immunoSEQ multiplex PCR, and its TCRdb copy is limited to in-frame clones, with some not included. In the table there are around 400,000 clones, around 82% of which are singletons. This sample's treatment: about 20 received Ad26.COV2.S at low or high dose, single or two shots; a few received placebo; per-sample allocation not given. The investigators took samples on day 63 after the first vaccine or placebo injection. The sample here was peripheral blood, taken in a trial of Ad26.COV2.S vaccine versus placebo. Receptors originate from a person aged 18 to 59 who received the Ad26.COV2.S COVID-19 vaccine or a placebo.

The chain joins TRBV24-1 to TRBJ2-7; 10 bases are shared with TRBD1. Germline values: CDR1 KGHDR, CDR2 SFDVKD. Losses at the gene ends were 3 bases for V and 1 base for J; bases not matched to a gene: 5. This CDR3 region has 16 residues. CDR3 coding DNA: TGTGCCACCAGTGATCACCGGGACAGGGGTTCCTACGAGCAGTACTTC. It encodes CATSDHRDRGSYEQYF.

This chain links TRBV15 with TRBJ2-3, with D possibly being TRBD1 or TRBD2 (5 bases each). Looked up from germline, CDR1 is LNHNV and CDR2 is YYDKDF (reference sequence). This CDR3 has 16 amino acids. Trimming shortened V by 3 bases and J by 6 bases, and 19 bases separated the two germline ends. CDR3 nucleotide sequence: TGTGCCACCAGCAGGGGGGTACGGATCCCAATGGATACGCAGTATTTT. Protein product: CATSRGVRIPMDTQYF. Supplemented by reference TRBV15 and TRBJ2-3, the full variable domain reads DAMVIQNPRYQVTQFGKPVTLSCSQTLNHNVMYWYQQKSSQAPKLLFHYYDKDFNNEADTPDNFQSRRPNTSFCFLDIRSPGLGDTAMYLCATSRGVRIPMDTQYFGPGTRLTVL.

This rearrangement joins TRBV20-1 to TRBJ1-4; D gene uncertain. CDR1 and CDR2 (germline): DFQATT, SNEGSKA (reference sequence). CDR3 length: 14 residues. Trimming left V 3 bases short and J 5 bases short, with 13 bases between. CDR3 region: CSASKGGLNEKLFF. The DNA of the CDR3 is TGCAGTGCTAGTAAGGGAGGGCTCAATGAAAAACTGTTTTTT.

In DNA, the CDR3 is TGTGCCAGCAGCTTAGTTTCCCGGGCTGAAAAACTGTTTTTT. Amino acid sequence: CASSLVSRAEKLFF. The V and J genes are TRBV11-2 and TRBJ1-4; D is unclear. The V end lost 1 base, the J end lost 7 bases, and 10 bases lay between the germline ends. Germline CDR1 reads SGHAT; CDR2 reads FQNNGV. This CDR3 comprises 14 residues.

The chain couples TRBV6-5 to TRBJ1-1; a weak D match, TRBD1 (5 bases). The CDR3 totals 14 residues. V lost 2 bases, J lost 13 bases, and 20 bases lay in between. Germline CDR1 is MNHEY and CDR2 is SVGAGI. CDR3 nucleotide sequence: TGTGCCAGCAGTTACGAGGGACCCCTTGGTGTGGGTTTCTTT. It yields the protein CASSYEGPLGVGFF.

This clone is a singleton in its sample. The gene calls are TRBV6-6 and TRBJ2-7; 13 nucleotides agree with TRBD2. The V segment lost 7 bases and the J segment 5 bases; nucleotides outside the gene matches: 11. Germline lookup yields CDR1 MNHNY and CDR2 SVGAGI (reference sequence). The CDR3 loop spans 16 amino acids. The CDR3 coding sequence is TGTGCCAGCAATTCCCGGACTAGCGGGAGCCTTAACGAGCAGTACTTC. Its protein product is CASNSRTSGSLNEQYF.

The chain uses TRBV27 and TRBJ1-2; tentatively, D is TRBD1 (6 bases). V was cut by 3 bases and J by 3 bases, with 17 bases left in between. CDR1 is MNHEY, CDR2 SMNVEV, per germline (reference sequence). There are 16 residues in the CDR3. The CDR3 nucleotides are TGTGCCAGCAGTTTCCGGGGGGCGCTGGCTGACTATGGCTACACCTTC. Its translation: CASSFRGALADYGYTF.

This clone was counted between two and nine times. The chain combines TRBV7-8 with TRBJ2-7, with 7 bases that match TRBD1. The CDR3 consists of 15 residues. With 5 bases clipped from V and 3 bases from J, the junction kept 10 bases outside the gene matches. Germline V gene data show CDR1 as SGHVS and CDR2 as FQNEAQ. The CDR3 DNA is TGTGCCAGCAGCCCGTCCCGGGACAGTTTCTACGAGCAGTACTTC. Translation gives CASSPSRDSFYEQYF.

V usage is TRBV11-3 and J usage is TRBJ1-1; D is perhaps TRBD1 (6 bases). The CDR3 totals 13 residues. The V end lost 5 bases, the J end lost 10 bases, and 17 bases lay between the germline ends. Germline CDR1 SGHNT, CDR2 YENEEA. The CDR3 here is CASSLQAGDGAFF. In DNA form, the CDR3 reads TGTGCCAGCAGCCTCCAGGCAGGGGATGGAGCTTTCTTT.

The chain joins TRBV11-3 to TRBJ1-2; unclear D gene. From germline, CDR1 is SGHNT and CDR2 YENEEA. The CDR3 consists of 12 residues. Trimming cost V 2 bases and J 8 bases, with 9 bases left between them. CDR3 nucleotide sequence: TGTGCCAGCAGCTTAAACAGCCCCGGCTACACCTTC. Translated: CASSLNSPGYTF.

DNA for the CDR3: TGTGCCAGCAGAGCCACAGGGATCTACGAGCAGTACTTC. Encoded protein: CASRATGIYEQYF. The chain has TRBV2 and TRBJ2-7, with D possibly TRBD1 on 6 matching bases. Germline V gene sequence: CDR1 SNHLY, CDR2 FYNNEI. CDR3 length: 13 residues. Trimming removed 6 bases from V and 3 bases from J, with 12 bases in between.

The gene calls are TRBV6-6 and TRBJ2-5; D remains ambiguous. V was cut by 7 bases and J by 4 bases, with 13 bases left in between. The CDR3 has 13 amino acids. Per germline, CDR1 MNHNY and CDR2 SVGAGI (reference sequence). CDR3 amino acids: CASTPDWGETQYF. DNA of the CDR3: TGTGCCAGCACCCCAGACTGGGGAGAGACCCAGTACTTC.

This clone was picked up a small number of times. This chain joins TRBV7-3 and TRBJ2-3, with D perhaps assigned TRBD1 or TRBD2 (6 bases each). The ends were cut back, 3 bases at V and 1 base at J, with 11 bases in the middle. CDR3 size: 15 residues. The germline V gene encodes CDR1 SGHTA and CDR2 FQGTGA. The DNA of the CDR3 is TGTGCCAGCAGCTTCGTGGGGGGCCGCACAGATACGCAGTATTTT. Translated: CASSFVGGRTDTQYF.

V and J are TRBV4-1 and TRBJ2-7; maybe TRBD1 (5 bases). This CDR3 spans 16 amino acids. V lost 0 bases, J lost 4 bases, and 16 bases lay in between. The germline V gene encodes CDR1 MGHRA and CDR2 YSYEKL. The CDR3 reads CASSQEKQVQGYEQYF. For the CDR3, the DNA is TGCGCCAGCAGCCAAGAGAAACAGGTCCAAGGGTACGAGCAGTACTTC.

Worth noting for this clone: Possible read error: a much larger clone is one base away. This chain's CDR3 is CASAPVTDTQYF. As DNA, the CDR3 is TGTGCCAGCGCGCCAGTCACAGATACGCAGTATTTT. The chain uses TRBV2 and TRBJ2-3; D unresolved. This CDR3 is 12 amino acids long. The germline V and J ends were trimmed by 8 bases and 2 bases, with 8 bases remaining between them. Germline CDR1 and CDR2: SNHLY and FYNNEI.

V gene TRBV7-2 combines with J gene TRBJ1-1; a weak D match, TRBD1 (6 bases). Germline CDR1 SGHTA, CDR2 FQGNSA. V gave up 5 bases and J gave up 1 base, with 17 bases separating them. CDR3 length: 16 residues. CDR3 in amino acids: CASSPNFDRPNTEAFF. For the CDR3, the DNA is TGTGCCAGCAGCCCTAACTTTGACAGGCCGAACACTGAAGCTTTCTTT.

The chain links TRBV18 to TRBJ2-3; TRBD2 matches at 8 bases. The junction had 10 bases not matched to a gene; V was cut back by 6 bases and J by 2 bases. CDR3 size: 16 residues. From germline, CDR1 is KGHSH and CDR2 LQKENI. CDR3 coding DNA: TGTGCCAGCTCGCTGAGCGGGGGAAGAACCACAGATACGCAGTATTTT. This gives the protein CASSLSGGRTTDTQYF.

The gene calls are TRBV19 and TRBJ1-2, with 7 nucleotides matching TRBD1. V trimming: 10 bases; J trimming: 2 bases; junction bases outside the gene matches: 4. The CDR3 length is 12 residues. Germline-derived CDR1 and CDR2 are LNHDA and SQIVND (reference sequence). The CDR3 loop is CATAQGNYGYTF. CDR3 DNA sequence: TGTGCCACCGCACAGGGGAACTATGGCTACACCTTC.